The following is a T cell receptor beta chain sequence with its context. What it recognizes is unknown. Profiling that covered TCR beta VDJ and CDR3 relied on genomic DNA as its template. TCRdb called the reads again in MiXCR, with one record for every CDR3 protein. The sample consists of 250,000 to 350,000 distinct CDR3 sequences, roughly 61% of them appearing once. Patients who underwent sequencing had shown CD8+CD57+ cell expansion by flow cytometry. The entry originates in a study of CD8+CD57+ T cells in acquired aplastic anemia. In the study overall: Mean DNA quantity obtained from sorted CD4+ and CD8+ cells was 2.5 to 4 ug.

V dropped 5 bases and J dropped 1 base, with 11 bases sitting between them. Germline loops: CDR1 SEHNR, CDR2 FQNEAQ (reference sequence). The CDR3 extends over 14 amino acids. Overall study results and limits: Patients shared just under 30 CD8+ CDR3 sequences with controls.

The sample taken for sequencing was sorted CD4+, CD8+, or CD8+CD57+ T cells (not recorded which) from PBMCs. The rearrangement joins TRBV7-9 to TRBJ1-1, with D unclear. The TCR originated in a human donor with aplastic anemia. CDR3 bases: TGTGCCAGCAGCCTAAGGCCGGCGAACACTGAAGCTTTCTTT. Amino acids: CASSLRPANTEAFF.